The 10 T cell receptor beta chains given below trace back to one sample, sequenced in a study of cytomegalovirus exposure and HLA in healthy donors. The data were produced by immunoSEQ multiplex PCR, yet TCRdb's version contains in-frame clones alone and is incomplete. The sample records 150,000 to 200,000 clones, more than 75% being singletons. The sample comprised PBMCs. Every receptor here comes from a woman under 30 in good health and CMV-seronegative.

CDR3 residues: CASSIKGQVFQAFF. Here the CDR3 DNA reads TGTGCCAGTAGTATAAAGGGACAGGTATTCCAAGCTTTCTTT. The chain is built from TRBV19 and TRBJ1-1, with 8 bases lining up with TRBD1. The CDR3 runs 14 residues. Germline trimming cut 2 bases from V and 9 bases from J; bases unmatched to any gene: 8. Germline V gives CDR1 LNHDA, CDR2 SQIVND (reference sequence).

This clone was observed a single time. The rearrangement joins TRBV4-1 to TRBJ2-5; weak D call: TRBD2 (5 bases). Germline CDR1 MGHRA, CDR2 YSYEKL. V was clipped by 1 base and J by 3 bases, with 12 bases between them. The CDR3 consists of 15 residues. The CDR3 DNA sequence: TGCGCCAGCAGCCAAGTCGCTAGCCCAAAAGAGACCCAGTACTTC. This sequence encodes CASSQVASPKETQYF.

This chain uses TRBV2 with TRBJ1-2, with D possibly TRBD1 on 5 matching bases. V lost 5 bases and J lost 1, with 8 bases in between. The length of the CDR3 is 13 residues. Germline CDR1 and CDR2: SNHLY and FYNNEI. This chain's CDR3 is CASSPDINYGYTF. The CDR3 nucleotides read TGTGCCAGCAGTCCGGACATTAACTATGGCTACACCTTC.

DNA for the CDR3: TGTGCCAGCAGCTTGGCCCACCTAGCGGGGGGGACGGGCACAGATACGCAGTATTTT. Its protein product is CASSLAHLAGGTGTDTQYF. The genes are TRBV5-4 and TRBJ2-3, with 12 nucleotides matching TRBD2. CDR3 length: 19 residues. Germline CDR1 reads SGHNT; CDR2 reads YYREEE (reference sequence). J lost 1 base, V lost 0 bases, and 9 bases had no gene match. Full variable domain (remainder filled in from reference TRBV5-4 and TRBJ2-3): ETGVTQSPTHLIKTRGQQVTLRCSSQSGHNTVSWYQQALGQGPQFIFQYYREEENGRGNFPPRFSGLQFPNYSSELNVNALELDDSALYLCASSLAHLAGGTGTDTQYFGPGTRLTVL.

V usage is TRBV6-1 and J usage is TRBJ1-1; D is ambiguous. V gave up 1 base and J gave up 1 base, with 22 bases separating them. CDR1 and CDR2 (germline): MNHNS, SASEGT. This CDR3 spans 19 amino acids. CDR3 in amino acids: CASSEGFEGAAAGNTEAFF. CDR3 nucleotide sequence: TGTGCCAGCAGTGAAGGATTTGAGGGAGCCGCGGCGGGGAACACTGAAGCTTTCTTT.

The rearrangement links TRBV5-1 to TRBJ1-1; no firm D call. Germline V CDR1 and CDR2: SGHRS, YFSETQ. The ends were cut back, 3 bases at V and 3 bases at J, with 9 bases in the middle. The CDR3 has 13 amino acids. Here the CDR3 reads CASSSYYYTEAFF. The CDR3 nucleotides read TGCGCCAGCAGCTCCTACTACTACACTGAAGCTTTCTTT.

The chain employs TRBV5-4 and TRBJ2-3, with 9 positions matching TRBD1. From germline, CDR1 is SGHNT and CDR2 YYREEE (reference sequence). V lost 4 bases and J lost 4; bases outside the gene matches: 13. CDR3 length: 17 amino acids. CDR3 region: CASSPAGTGSNADTQYF. CDR3 nucleotides: TGTGCCAGCAGCCCCGCCGGGACAGGGTCAAACGCAGATACGCAGTATTTT.

V and J are TRBV5-4 and TRBJ2-7; TRBD1 matches 7 bases. CDR1 is SGHNT, CDR2 YYREEE, per germline (reference sequence). J was trimmed by 3 bases and V by 0 bases; bases with no gene match: 3. The CDR3 covers 14 residues. The CDR3 DNA reads TGTGCCAGCAGCTTGGGACAGGGTGGCTACGAGCAGTACTTC. Protein product: CASSLGQGGYEQYF.

The rearrangement joins TRBV30 to TRBJ1-6; possible D gene TRBD1, 5 bases. The germline gives CDR1 GTSNPN, CDR2 SVGIG (reference sequence). V was cut by 1 base and J by 4 bases, with 5 bases left in between. This CDR3 has 13 residues. The CDR3 coding sequence is TGTGCCTGGAGTGGACAGTATAATTCACCCCTCCACTTT. This translates into CAWSGQYNSPLHF. The full variable domain, completed using reference TRBV30 and TRBJ1-6, is SQTIHQWPATLVQPVGSPLSLECTVEGTSNPNLYWYRQAAGRGLQLLFYSVGIGQISSEVPQNLSASRPQDRQFILSSKKLLLSDSGFYLCAWSGQYNSPLHFGNGTRLTVT.

V usage is TRBV5-1 and J usage is TRBJ2-7; TRBD2 agrees at 10 bases. The CDR3 runs 13 residues. CDR1 is SGHRS and CDR2 is YFSETQ in the germline V gene. The trim removed 7 bases at V and 6 bases at J, leaving 7 bases unmatched. CDR3 DNA sequence: TGCGCCAGCGGTAAGCGGGAGGGCCGCGAGCAGTACTTC. As protein: CASGKREGREQYF.